This T cell receptor (beta chain) was profiled in a study of human T cells and chemical hapten exposure. Trimming at V came to 1 base and at J to 4 bases, leaving 3 bases not matched to a gene. Germline V gives CDR1 SGHNT, CDR2 YYREEE (reference sequence). This CDR3 has 15 amino acids. This sample's time point: pre-sensitization, week 0. Treatment reported: therapeutic diphenylcyclopropenone sensitization with weekly scalp DPC. TCRdb ran MiXCR on the RACE reads and lists one entry per CDR3 protein. Of under 110,000 distinct CDR3 sequences listed, roughly an eighth are singletons. This clonotype was seen more than once but under ten times.

The clonotype comes from a woman aged 45-65 years with alopecia areata. Some clones in this sample may be carry-over from other donors' samples. The chain has TRBV5-4 and TRBJ2-3, with 10 bases aligning to TRBD2. The material was whole blood, obtained in connection with sensitization to the hapten diphenylcyclopropenone (DPC). The CDR3 loop is CASSLPSGGSDTQYF. The CDR3 bases are TGTGCCAGCAGCTTGCCTAGCGGGGGATCAGATACGCAGTATTTT. The complete variable domain, with remaining parts taken from reference TRBV5-4 and TRBJ2-3, reads ETGVTQSPTHLIKTRGQQVTLRCSSQSGHNTVSWYQQALGQGPQFIFQYYREEENGRGNFPPRFSGLQFPNYSSELNVNALELDDSALYLCASSLPSGGSDTQYFGPGTRLTVL.